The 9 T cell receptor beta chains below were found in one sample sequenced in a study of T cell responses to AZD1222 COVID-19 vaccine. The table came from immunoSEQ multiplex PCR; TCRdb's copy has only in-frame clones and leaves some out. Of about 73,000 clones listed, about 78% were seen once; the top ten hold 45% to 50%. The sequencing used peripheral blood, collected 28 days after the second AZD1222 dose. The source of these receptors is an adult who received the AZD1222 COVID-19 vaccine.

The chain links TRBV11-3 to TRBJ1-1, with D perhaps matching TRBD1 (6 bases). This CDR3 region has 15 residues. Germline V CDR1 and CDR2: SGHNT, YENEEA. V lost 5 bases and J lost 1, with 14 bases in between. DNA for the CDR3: TGTGCCAGCAGCCAGGGACAATTGGGGAACACTGAAGCTTTCTTT. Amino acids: CASSQGQLGNTEAFF.

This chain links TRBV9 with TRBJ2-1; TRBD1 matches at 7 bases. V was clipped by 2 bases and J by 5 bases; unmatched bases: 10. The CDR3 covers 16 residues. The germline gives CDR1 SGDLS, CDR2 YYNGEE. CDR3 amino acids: CASSVLRDSPNNEQFF. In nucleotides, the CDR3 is TGTGCCAGCAGCGTCTTAAGGGACAGTCCCAACAATGAGCAGTTCTTC.

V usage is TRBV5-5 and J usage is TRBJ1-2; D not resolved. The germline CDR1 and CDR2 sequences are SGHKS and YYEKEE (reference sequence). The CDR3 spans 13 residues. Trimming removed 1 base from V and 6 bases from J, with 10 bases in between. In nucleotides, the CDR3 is TGTGCCAGCAGCTTGTACTTACTTGATGGCTACACCTTC. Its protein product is CASSLYLLDGYTF.

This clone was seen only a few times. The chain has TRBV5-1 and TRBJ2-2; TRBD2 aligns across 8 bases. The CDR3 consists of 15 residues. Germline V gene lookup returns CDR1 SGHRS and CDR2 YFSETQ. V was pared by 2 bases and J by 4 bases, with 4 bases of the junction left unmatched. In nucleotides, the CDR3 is TGCGCCAGCAGCTTTGAGGCGGGGGGCACCGGGGAGCTGTTTTTT. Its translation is CASSFEAGGTGELFF.

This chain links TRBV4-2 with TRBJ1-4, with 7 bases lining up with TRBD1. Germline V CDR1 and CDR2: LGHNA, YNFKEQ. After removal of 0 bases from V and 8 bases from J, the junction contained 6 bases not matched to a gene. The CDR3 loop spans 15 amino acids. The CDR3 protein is CASSQEWQGVEKLFF. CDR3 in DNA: TGTGCCAGCAGCCAAGAATGGCAGGGGGTGGAAAAACTGTTTTTT.

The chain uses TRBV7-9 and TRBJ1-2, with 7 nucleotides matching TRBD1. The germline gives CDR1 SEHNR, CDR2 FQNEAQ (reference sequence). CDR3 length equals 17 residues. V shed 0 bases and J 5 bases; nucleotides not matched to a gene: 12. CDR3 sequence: CASSLALGQREGYGYTF. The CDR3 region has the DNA TGTGCCAGCAGCTTAGCGCTGGGACAGCGCGAGGGGTATGGCTACACCTTC.

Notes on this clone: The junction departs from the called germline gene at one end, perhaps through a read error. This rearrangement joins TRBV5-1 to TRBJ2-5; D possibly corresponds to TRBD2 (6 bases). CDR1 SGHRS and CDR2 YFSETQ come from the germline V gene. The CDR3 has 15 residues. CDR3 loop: CASTLIRGSKETQYF. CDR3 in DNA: TGCGCCAGCACCTTGATACGGGGGAGCAAAGAGACCCAGTACTTC.

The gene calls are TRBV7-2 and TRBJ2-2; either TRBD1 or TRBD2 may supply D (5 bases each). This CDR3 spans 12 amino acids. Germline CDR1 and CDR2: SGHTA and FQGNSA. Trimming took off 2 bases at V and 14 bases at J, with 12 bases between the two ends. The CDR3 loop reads CASSLLTAELFF. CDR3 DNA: TGTGCCAGCAGCTTATTGACAGCGGAACTGTTTTTT.

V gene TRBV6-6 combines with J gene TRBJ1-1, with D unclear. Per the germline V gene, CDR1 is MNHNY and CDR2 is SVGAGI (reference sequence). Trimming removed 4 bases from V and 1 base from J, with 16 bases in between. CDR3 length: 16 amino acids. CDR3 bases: TGTGCCAGCAGTTCCCCCCCGAACGACGGGAACACTGAAGCTTTCTTT. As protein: CASSSPPNDGNTEAFF.